This T cell receptor (beta chain) was sequenced during a study of cytomegalovirus exposure and HLA in healthy donors. CDR3 size: 13 residues. Trimming at V came to 9 bases and at J to 3 bases, leaving 6 bases not matched to a gene. In germline, CDR1 is MNHEY, CDR2 SMNVEV (reference sequence). PCR employed 60 Vbeta and 13 Jbeta primers. Only in-frame clones appear in the TCRdb table, and some are missing; sequencing was by immunoSEQ multiplex PCR. The sample has about 60,000 clones; 80% are singletons. Comment on this clone: Its antigen is unknown.

Study-level results: Later analysis reportedly placed an Asian-associated ancestry cluster below the roughly 600-donor mean in N-insertions.

The sequencing sample was made of PBMCs. V usage is TRBV27 and J usage is TRBJ2-7, with 9 bases aligning to TRBD2. The sequence was collected from a woman in her twenties or thirties in good health and CMV-seronegative. The CDR3 reads CASSAGGVYEQYF. The CDR3 nucleotides are TGTGCCAGTTCAGCGGGAGGAGTCTACGAGCAGTACTTC.